These 3 T cell receptor beta chains originate from one sample sequenced in a study of tissue T cells after allogeneic stem cell transplantation. This sample's time point: mouse harvest day 14 after allogeneic transplant. Each mouse received 10^7 T-cell-depleted marrow cells plus 10^6 splenic CD5+ T cells by tail vein. Libraries were prepared by immunoSEQ multiplex PCR; TCRdb keeps only in-frame clonotypes and omits some of them. The sample consists of under 8,000 clones, approximately 34% of them appearing once. Specimen: skin. These receptors came from a female BALB/c mouse given C57BL/6 T cells with graft-versus-host disease after an allogeneic hematopoietic cell transplant.

This clone was seen only a few times. The listed genes are named as in mouse. The CDR3 here is CASRRQQGATGQLYF. Incomplete CDR3 DNA: TGTGCCAGCAGGCGCCAACAGGGGGCCACCGGGCAGCTCTAC. The chain recombines TRBV26 with TRBJ2-2; TRBD1 agrees at 9 bases. The read terminates 1 residue before the CDR3 end, so the remaining end is supplied by the germline J gene. Per germline, CDR1 KGHPV and CDR2 FQNQEV (reference sequence). V lost 6 bases, J lost 4 bases, and 6 bases stayed unmatched. The CDR3 totals 15 residues.

This clone was recorded a few times. Here the gene names and germline are mouse. The CDR3 end falls 1 residue outside the read, so it is completed with the germline J gene. This sequence joins TRBV23 and TRBJ1-4. CDR3 size: 14 residues. Germline V lookup: CDR1 KGHTA, CDR2 FQNQQP. CDR3 DNA (partial): TGCTCCAGCAGTCCGGATATTTCCAACGAAAGATTATTT. Translation gives CSSSPDISNERLF. In full, the CDR3 is CSSSPDISNERLFF.

This clone is termed medium-sized. Mouse germline and gene names are used. From the germline J gene comes the end of the CDR3, since the read stops 1 residue before it. This sequence joins TRBV13-2 and TRBJ2-4; TRBD2 agrees at 8 bases. CDR1 and CDR2 from the germline V gene are NNHNN and SYGAGS (reference sequence). With V trimmed by 4 bases and J by 1 base, 2 bases remained unmatched. There are 14 residues in the CDR3. CDR3 region: CASGTDWGQNTLYF. The CDR3 DNA, read in part, is TGTGCCAGCGGTACGGACTGGGGTCAAAACACCTTGTAC.